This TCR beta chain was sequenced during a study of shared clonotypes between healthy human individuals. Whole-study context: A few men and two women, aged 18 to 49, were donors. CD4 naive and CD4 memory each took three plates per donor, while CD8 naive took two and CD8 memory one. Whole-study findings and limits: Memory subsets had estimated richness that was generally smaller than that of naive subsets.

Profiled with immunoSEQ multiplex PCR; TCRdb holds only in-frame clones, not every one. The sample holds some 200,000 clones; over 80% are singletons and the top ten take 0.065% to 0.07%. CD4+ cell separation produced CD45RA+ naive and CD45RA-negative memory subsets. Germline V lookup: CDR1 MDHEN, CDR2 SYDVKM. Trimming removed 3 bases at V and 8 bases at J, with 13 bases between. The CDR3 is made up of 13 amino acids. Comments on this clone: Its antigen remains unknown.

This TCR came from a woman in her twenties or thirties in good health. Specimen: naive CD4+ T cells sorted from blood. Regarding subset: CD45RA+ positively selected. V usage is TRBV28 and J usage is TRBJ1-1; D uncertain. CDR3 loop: CASSFNVGQEAFF. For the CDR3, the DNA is TGTGCCAGCAGTTTTAACGTAGGTCAAGAAGCTTTCTTT.